Below, 10 T cell receptor beta chains from the same sample are listed, as sequenced in a study of radiotherapy plus CTLA-4 blockade in lung cancer. TCRdb's table, derived via immunoSEQ multiplex PCR, lists solely in-frame clones and lacks some. The sample contains 40,000 to 50,000 clones, around 86% of which appear only once. The input for sequencing was peripheral blood, taken from a patient treated with radiotherapy plus ipilimumab. Receptor source: a human donor with non-small cell lung cancer who had stable disease on radiotherapy plus ipilimumab.

The gene calls are TRBV19 and TRBJ1-4, with D possibly being TRBD1 (5 bases). Trimming shortened V by 6 bases and J by 2 bases, and 19 bases separated the two germline ends. The CDR3 has 17 residues. CDR1 is LNHDA, CDR2 SQIVND, per germline (reference sequence). This CDR3 reads CASSPPGSRATNEKLFF. The CDR3 DNA reads as TGTGCCAGTAGCCCGCCTGGATCCAGGGCGACTAATGAAAAACTGTTTTTT. Supplemented by reference TRBV19 and TRBJ1-4, the full variable domain reads DGGITQSPKYLFRKEGQNVTLSCEQNLNHDAMYWYRQDPGQGLRLIYYSQIVNDFQKGDIAEGYSVSREKKESFPLTVTSAQKNPTAFYLCASSPPGSRATNEKLFFGSGTQLSVL.

V is TRBV27 and J is TRBJ2-7; 7 positions agree with TRBD2. Germline V gene data show CDR1 as MNHEY and CDR2 as SMNVEV (reference sequence). Trimming at V came to 5 bases and at J to 3 bases, leaving 13 bases not matched to a gene. The length of the CDR3 is 16 residues. CDR3 DNA: TGTGCCAGCAGTCCATTTCTAGCGGTTAGCGGCTACGAGCAGTACTTC. Amino acids: CASSPFLAVSGYEQYF.

V and J are TRBV9 and TRBJ2-3; TRBD2 agrees at 7 bases. This CDR3 is 14 amino acids long. The ends lost 3 bases at V and 5 bases at J; junction bases unmatched: 6. The V gene's germline CDR1 is SGDLS and CDR2 YYNGEE. The CDR3 protein is CASSAPLAGDTQYF. The CDR3 nucleotides read TGTGCCAGCAGCGCTCCCTTAGCGGGAGATACGCAGTATTTT. The full variable domain, its missing parts supplied by reference TRBV9 and TRBJ2-3, is DSGVTQTPKHLITATGQRVTLRCSPRSGDLSVYWYQQSLDQGLQFLIQYYNGEERAKGNILERFSAQQFPDLHSELNLSSLELGDSALYFCASSAPLAGDTQYFGPGTRLTVL.

This clone was found once. The chain recombines TRBV2 with TRBJ2-2; the match to TRBD2 covers 8 bases. Germline CDR1 and CDR2: SNHLY and FYNNEI. The CDR3 sequence is 15 residues long. After removal of 8 bases from V and 0 bases from J, the junction contained 5 bases not matched to a gene. This chain's CDR3 is CASSTSVPNTGELFF. In nucleotides, the CDR3 is TGTGCCAGCTCGACTAGCGTACCGAACACCGGGGAGCTGTTTTTT.

The chain is built from TRBV11-2 and TRBJ2-3; no clear D. This CDR3 spans 14 amino acids. Deletions cut 6 bases from V and 0 bases from J, with 10 bases between. Germline CDR1 SGHAT, CDR2 FQNNGV. The CDR3 DNA is TGTGCCAGCAGTCCGCGGTTTAGCACAGATACGCAGTATTTT. It translates to CASSPRFSTDTQYF.

The chain links TRBV30 to TRBJ2-3; 12 bases map to TRBD2. In germline, CDR1 is GTSNPN, CDR2 SVGIG (reference sequence). The CDR3 totals 16 residues. Trimming at V came to 2 bases and at J to 3 bases, leaving 6 bases not matched to a gene. The CDR3 nucleotides read TGTGCCTGGAGTAGGAGACTAGCGGGAGATACAGATACGCAGTATTTT. Its protein product is CAWSRRLAGDTDTQYF. The full variable domain, in which reference TRBV30 and TRBJ2-3 provide the parts outside the CDR3, is SQTIHQWPATLVQPVGSPLSLECTVEGTSNPNLYWYRQAAGRGLQLLFYSVGIGQISSEVPQNLSASRPQDRQFILSSKKLLLSDSGFYLCAWSRRLAGDTDTQYFGPGTRLTVL.

The gene calls are TRBV6-1 and TRBJ1-4; a weak D match, TRBD1 (5 bases). The CDR3 runs 15 residues. Germline CDR1 and CDR2: MNHNS and SASEGT. V gave up 2 bases and J gave up 8 bases, with 15 bases separating them. Here the CDR3 DNA reads TGTGCCAGCAGTGAATCCGGGGGGGTAGGGGAAAAACTGTTTTTT. Translation: CASSESGGVGEKLFF.

The CDR3 protein is CASSPPLTGSSYEQYF. DNA for the CDR3: TGTGCCAGTAGCCCACCTCTGACTGGGAGCTCCTACGAGCAGTACTTC. The J gene is TRBJ2-7, the V gene TRBV19, with D perhaps TRBD2 (5 bases). The V and J ends lost 6 bases and 0 bases respectively, with 18 bases between them. Germline assignment: CDR1 LNHDA and CDR2 SQIVND (reference sequence). The CDR3 has 16 residues.

V is TRBV28 and J is TRBJ1-2; TRBD1 is a possible D gene (5 bases). From germline, CDR1 is MDHEN and CDR2 SYDVKM. The CDR3 is made up of 14 amino acids. Trimming left V 6 bases short and J 7 bases short, with 18 bases between. CDR3 DNA sequence: TGTGCCAGCAGGGGGTCGGGGGGAGGGGCTGGCTACACCTTC. This translates into CASRGSGGGAGYTF.

The rearrangement uses TRBV18 and TRBJ1-4; 7 bases are shared with TRBD1. This CDR3 contains 14 residues. From germline, CDR1 is KGHSH and CDR2 LQKENI. J was trimmed by 5 bases and V by 5 bases; bases with no gene match: 5. The CDR3, as DNA: TGTGCCAGCTCATCAGACAGGGCGAATGAAAAACTGTTTTTT. Translating gives CASSSDRANEKLFF.